The source of this T cell receptor beta chain is a study of T cell repertoires in ileal Crohn's disease. Trimming pared 3 bases from V and 5 bases from J, leaving 5 bases between. The CDR3 spans 11 residues. Germline V lookup: CDR1 SGHNT, CDR2 YENEEA. As to time point: neoterminal ileum biopsy at postoperative endoscopy, about 6 months after surgery. Here immunoSEQ multiplex PCR was the method, and the copy in TCRdb shows in-frame clones only, minus some. The data contain tens of thousands of clones, around nine tenths of them singletons. Sequencing input: ileal tissue. V usage is TRBV11-3 and J usage is TRBJ2-7; unclear D gene. The source of this sequence is an adult with Crohn's disease. The CDR3 nucleotides read TGTGCCAGCAGCTTTTCAAACGAGCAGTACTTC. Its protein product is CASSFSNEQYF. Full variable domain (outside the CDR3, taken from reference TRBV11-3 and TRBJ2-7): EAGVVQSPRYKIIEKKQPVAFWCNPISGHNTLYWYLQNLGQGPELLIRYENEEAVDDSQLPKDRFSAERLKGVDSTLKIQPAELGDSAVYLCASSFSNEQYFGPGTRLTVT.